Listed below are T cell receptor beta chains from one sample, sequenced in a study of T-cell reconstitution after alpha-beta-depleted transplantation in children. MiXCR, applied by TCRdb to the PCR reads, yields one record per CDR3 protein. The sample holds about 470,000 distinct CDR3 sequences, 43% seen once. The source material was PBMCs, sampled before TCRalphabeta/CD19-depleted stem cell transplant. The receptors here all came from a girl aged 2 to 10 with aplastic anemia, due to receive a stem cell transplant. The CDR3 runs from the conserved cysteine through the conserved F or W. Fields, in order: CDR3 DNA, CDR3 protein, D gene, V gene, clone size, J gene. The D gene is left open where the match is weak. Expanded clones get a size class; other rows say once, few or many, or leave the size out.

TGTGCCAGCAGCTCGCCGGGACTAGCGGGCGGTCGGCAGACCCAGTACTTC | CASSSPGLAGGRQTQYF | TRBD2 | TRBV7-2 | few | TRBJ2-5
TGCGCCAGCAGGGAAGAAAGATACTCTATGGTAGCTTTCTTT | CASREERYSMVAFF | NA | TRBV10-2 | many | TRBJ1-1
TGCGCCAGCAGCGCAAGGGACAGTTCACATGGCTACACCTTC | CASSARDSSHGYTF | TRBD1 | TRBV5-1 | NA | TRBJ1-2
TGTGCCAGCAGCCTAGGAACCACGCTACCCTACAATGAGCAGTTCTTC | CASSLGTTLPYNEQFF | NA | TRBV7-2 | NA | TRBJ2-1
TGTGCCAGCAGTGAATCTAGTAGCGGGGGCCCGAACACCGGGGAGCTGTTTTTT | CASSESSSGGPNTGELFF | TRBD2 | TRBV2 | NA | TRBJ2-2
TGTGCCATCAGTGCCACCACCAGGGTTGGCGGGGAGCTGTTTTTT | CAISATTRVGGELFF | NA | TRBV10-3 | NA | TRBJ2-2
TGCAGCGCGTCCTCAGGGGCTGGATACGAGCAGTACTTC | CSASSGAGYEQYF | NA | TRBV29-1 | NA | TRBJ2-7
TGTGCCAGCAGTGAACTAAACACTGAAGCTTTCTTT | CASSELNTEAFF | NA | TRBV6-1 | many | TRBJ1-1
TGTGCCAGCAGAGCCCCCGGGACAGGGTTAGATACGCAGTATTTT | CASRAPGTGLDTQYF | TRBD1 | TRBV5-5 | NA | TRBJ2-3
TGTGCCAGCAGTTACCCGTATTTGGAGCCGAACACCGGGGAGCTGTTTTTT | CASSYPYLEPNTGELFF | NA | TRBV6-5 | once | TRBJ2-2
TGCGCCAGCAGATTGGAGGGGTACAGGGAAGAGACCCAGTACTTC | CASRLEGYREETQYF | NA | TRBV5-1 | NA | TRBJ2-5
TGCAGTGCACCAAGTGGGACACCGCCCTACGAGCAGTACTTC | CSAPSGTPPYEQYF | NA | TRBV20-1 | NA | TRBJ2-7
TGCAGCGTGACGACGGTAGGACTCCAAGAGACCCAGTACTTC | CSVTTVGLQETQYF | NA | TRBV29-1 | few | TRBJ2-5
TGTGCCAGCAGTTTAATTAGCAGCAATCAGCCCCAGCATTTT | CASSLISSNQPQHF | NA | TRBV12-3/TRBV12-4 | many | TRBJ1-5
TGCAGTGCTAGTTTACCCTCCCGGGGCTACAATGAGCAGTTCTTC | CSASLPSRGYNEQFF | NA | TRBV20-1 | NA | TRBJ2-1
TGTGCCAGCAGCTATCGGGACACCTATGGCGACACCTTC | CASSYRDTYGDTF | NA | TRBV7-2 | NA | TRBJ1-2
TGCAGCGTTGTGGGAGCGGGAGGCAATCAGCCCCAGCATTTT | CSVVGAGGNQPQHF | NA | TRBV29-1 | NA | TRBJ1-5
TGCAGCGTTCCCCAAGGGGGAAGCTATGGCTACACCTTC | CSVPQGGSYGYTF | NA | TRBV29-1 | many | TRBJ1-2
TGCAGCGTTGAAGATCTCCCGCGTTACAGGGGCGCGGAGACCCAGTACTTC | CSVEDLPRYRGAETQYF | TRBD1 | TRBV29-1 | few | TRBJ2-5
TGTGCCAGCAGCTTGGCCTTCGCTAGCGCCTACAATGAGCAGTTCTTC | CASSLAFASAYNEQFF | NA | TRBV7-2 | many | TRBJ2-1
TGTGCCAGCAGCTTAGGGGGAGGCGAAAAACTGTTTTTT | CASSLGGGEKLFF | NA | TRBV7-2 | many | TRBJ1-4
TGTGCCAGCAGCTGGGACTCTTACAATGAGCAGTTCTTC | CASSWDSYNEQFF | NA | TRBV5-5 | many | TRBJ2-1
TGTGCCAGCAGCCCCTGGACGCTCACAGATACGCAGTATTTT | CASSPWTLTDTQYF | NA | TRBV9 | once | TRBJ2-3
TGTGCCAGCAGTGGAATCAACCGGGGGGAGCAGTTCTTC | CASSGINRGEQFF | NA | TRBV12-3/TRBV12-4 | NA | TRBJ2-1
TGCAGTGCCCCCTCTAGCGGGGGGGGCAATGAGCAGTTCTTC | CSAPSSGGGNEQFF | TRBD2 | TRBV20-1 | NA | TRBJ2-1
TGTGCCAGCAGACCAGATTGGAGCACCGGGGAGCTGTTTTTT | CASRPDWSTGELFF | NA | TRBV6-1 | many | TRBJ2-2
TGCGCCACCACACAGGGAAGGGGTGAGCAGTTCTTC | CATTQGRGEQFF | NA | TRBV5-1 | once | TRBJ2-1
TGTGCCAGCATCCTCAGCGGTTACACTGAAGCTTTCTTT | CASILSGYTEAFF | NA | TRBV6-2/TRBV6-3 | NA | TRBJ1-1
TGTGCCAGCACTCCCAGTTTGGGCGCGGTCGAGCAGTACTTC | CASTPSLGAVEQYF | NA | TRBV12-3/TRBV12-4 | many | TRBJ2-7
TGTGCCAGCAGTGCCCCAGGGGTAGTATACTCCTACGAGCAGTACTTC | CASSAPGVVYSYEQYF | NA | TRBV28 | NA | TRBJ2-7
TGTGCCAGCAGCTCCCTAGCGGCCTACGAGCAGTACTTC | CASSSLAAYEQYF | TRBD2 | TRBV7-2 | NA | TRBJ2-7
TGTGCCAGCAGTTTAGGATTTGCTGGACTAGCGGGCACAGATACGCAGTATTTT | CASSLGFAGLAGTDTQYF | TRBD2 | TRBV12-3/TRBV12-4 | NA | TRBJ2-3
TGTGCCAGCAGCGTTGATAGGATGCCCTACAATGAGCAGTTCTTC | CASSVDRMPYNEQFF | NA | TRBV9 | NA | TRBJ2-1
TGTGCCAGCGGAAGCTCTGGAAACACCATATATTTT | CASGSSGNTIYF | NA | TRBV6-2/TRBV6-3 | few | TRBJ1-3
TGCGCCAGCAGCCAAGATCGACGACTAGCGGGAGCAGATACGCAGTATTTT | CASSQDRRLAGADTQYF | TRBD2 | TRBV4-1 | many | TRBJ2-3
TGCAGTGTCTCTCCTCCGGGACAAGGAGGCTACACCTTC | CSVSPPGQGGYTF | NA | TRBV20-1 | NA | TRBJ1-2
TGTGCCAGCAGTCCAGGGGGTGGGAACACTGAAGCTTTCTTT | CASSPGGGNTEAFF | TRBD1 | TRBV6-1 | few | TRBJ1-1
TGCAGTGCTGAAGCTAGCCCAACCTACGAGCAGTACTTC | CSAEASPTYEQYF | NA | TRBV20-1 | NA | TRBJ2-7
TGCAGTGTTTCGACGGGACAGGGGGCTGGGGCCTACGAGCAGTACTTC | CSVSTGQGAGAYEQYF | TRBD1 | TRBV20-1 | NA | TRBJ2-7
TGTGCCAGCAGTTACTCGTTGCGGGAGGAGACCCAGTACTTC | CASSYSLREETQYF | TRBD2 | TRBV6-5 | few | TRBJ2-5
TGTGCCAGCAGCCCGCGTCCGGAGCCCCAGCATTTT | CASSPRPEPQHF | NA | TRBV7-2 | NA | TRBJ1-5
TGCAGTGCTACCGGGACGTGGGGAAGGTACAATGAGCAGTTCTTC | CSATGTWGRYNEQFF | NA | TRBV20-1 | few | TRBJ2-1
TGCGCCAGCAGCCAACAACGAATCTACGAGCAGTACTTC | CASSQQRIYEQYF | NA | TRBV4-3 | many | TRBJ2-7
TGTGCCAGCAGTTTTCGAGGGAGGGCCTACGAGCAGTACTTC | CASSFRGRAYEQYF | TRBD2 | TRBV28 | NA | TRBJ2-7
TGTGCCAGCACCCCCTCCCAAGAGACCCAGTACTTC | CASTPSQETQYF | NA | TRBV7-9 | NA | TRBJ2-5
TGCAGCGCCTCCCCTAGGACGGGGAGGGGGGGCACAGATACGCAGTATTTT | CSASPRTGRGGTDTQYF | NA | TRBV29-1 | NA | TRBJ2-3
TGTGCCAGCAGTGGCGGGACGTATTTCTACGAGCAGTACTTC | CASSGGTYFYEQYF | NA | TRBV6-2/TRBV6-3 | NA | TRBJ2-7
TGTGCCAGCAGTCCGACAGGACTAATGAACACTGAAGCTTTCTTT | CASSPTGLMNTEAFF | NA | TRBV28 | NA | TRBJ1-1
TGTGCCAGCAGCCCCTGGGACAGCTCCTACGAGCAGTACTTC | CASSPWDSSYEQYF | TRBD1 | TRBV28 | many | TRBJ2-7
TGTGCCAGCTCACCGGGGGACAGGGGAGTCACTGAGCAGTTCTTC | CASSPGDRGVTEQFF | TRBD1 | TRBV18 | few | TRBJ2-1
TGTGCCAGCAGCCCAGGACAGGGGGCCTATAATTCACCCCTCCACTTT | CASSPGQGAYNSPLHF | TRBD1 | TRBV9 | few | TRBJ1-6
TGTGCCAGCAGCTGGGACGCCGCCTACGAGCAGTACTTC | CASSWDAAYEQYF | NA | TRBV3-1 | NA | TRBJ2-7